This T cell receptor (beta chain) was found in a study of blood T cell repertoires in COVID-19. Germline values: CDR1 SGHTA, CDR2 FQGNSA. The CDR3 spans 15 residues. The J segment lost 4 bases and the V segment lost 3 bases, leaving 3 bases of the junction unmatched. Assay: immunoSEQ multiplex PCR; the TCRdb copy retains only in-frame clones and omits some. The sample lists some 190,000 clones; 84% were seen once. Sequencing was done on a sample of peripheral blood. The receptor comes from a woman at least 80 years old with COVID-19, enrolled during active disease. This rearrangement joins TRBV7-2 to TRBJ2-3; 11 bases agree with TRBD2. The CDR3 loop reads CASSFATSGADTQYF. CDR3 nucleotide sequence: TGTGCCAGCAGCTTCGCGACTAGCGGGGCAGATACGCAGTATTTT.